A selection of T cell receptor beta chains follows, all from one sample in a study of radiation and T cells in renal cell carcinoma. Sequencing was performed with immunoSEQ multiplex PCR; in TCRdb, only in-frame clones are kept and a portion is missing. The repertoire includes roughly 53,000 clones, 83% of them detected once, and about 33% sits in the top ten. This specimen consisted of blood, obtained from a patient whose treatment included radiotherapy and nephrectomy. The receptors derive from a woman between 70 and 85 years old with renal cell carcinoma. Both conserved end residues are trimmed from each CDR3. The order of the fields is J gene, V gene, CDR3 protein.

J gene: TRBJ2-2
V gene: TRBV27
CDR3 protein: ASSHRGRTGELF

J gene: TRBJ1-2
V gene: TRBV11-3
CDR3 protein: ASSPDSAYGYT

J gene: TRBJ1-2
V gene: TRBV6-6
CDR3 protein: ASRRRGTHGYT

J gene: TRBJ1-5
V gene: TRBV6-1
CDR3 protein: ASRNRDSHQPQH

J gene: TRBJ1-5
V gene: TRBV2
CDR3 protein: ASSERTGGQPQH

J gene: TRBJ1-1
V gene: TRBV6-5
CDR3 protein: ASSYSAAPATEAF

J gene: TRBJ2-7
V gene: TRBV5-4
CDR3 protein: ASSTGLAGDREQY

J gene: TRBJ2-3
V gene: TRBV5-4
CDR3 protein: ASSLVPSDTQY

J gene: TRBJ2-6
V gene: TRBV6-5
CDR3 protein: ASSLDSSGANVLT

J gene: TRBJ1-1
V gene: TRBV5-4
CDR3 protein: ASSLDREAF

J gene: TRBJ2-2
V gene: TRBV19
CDR3 protein: ASSRSPGPQNTGELF

J gene: TRBJ1-1
V gene: TRBV18
CDR3 protein: ASSSHGGSTEAF

J gene: TRBJ2-3
V gene: TRBV7-2
CDR3 protein: ASSFSGPTDTQY

J gene: TRBJ2-4
V gene: TRBV5-1
CDR3 protein: ASSLVGGREDIQY

J gene: TRBJ2-5
V gene: TRBV6-6
CDR3 protein: ASSYPGRETQY

J gene: TRBJ1-1
V gene: TRBV27
CDR3 protein: ASSPDRPGGNTEAF

J gene: TRBJ2-1
V gene: TRBV18
CDR3 protein: ASSPSASGMNEQF

J gene: TRBJ1-2
V gene: TRBV28
CDR3 protein: ASRKAGGENGYT

J gene: TRBJ2-7
V gene: TRBV7-9
CDR3 protein: ASSPDLEQY

J gene: TRBJ1-5
V gene: TRBV2
CDR3 protein: ASNPGGGSNQPQH

J gene: TRBJ1-6
V gene: TRBV4-3
CDR3 protein: ASSQKRGLGSYNSPLH

J gene: TRBJ2-7
V gene: TRBV11-1
CDR3 protein: ASSPPASHLEQY

J gene: TRBJ1-6
V gene: TRBV2
CDR3 protein: ASSDMRVSALH